These 26 T cell receptor beta chains came from one sample sequenced in a study of blood T cell repertoires in COVID-19 (dated by TCRdb to the early 2020s). The method behind the library was the immunoSEQ multiplex PCR assay. TCRdb carries this immuneACCESS record with in-frame sequences only. Its versions omit some clonotypes, under half of them owing to an unresolved V gene in the studies checked, with the rest unexplained. The sample records fewer than 250,000 clones, roughly nine tenths of which are singletons. Roughly 2.2% of the sample is held by the ten biggest clonotypes. Sequenced material: peripheral blood. The receptor set was obtained from a woman between 45 and 60 years old with acute or convalescent COVID-19.

The chain combines TRBV29-1 with TRBJ1-6, with 8 bases matching TRBD1. The V gene's germline CDR1 is SQVTM and CDR2 ANQGSEA. This CDR3 has 14 amino acids. The V gene end was trimmed by 7 bases and the J gene end by 4 bases; junction bases not matched to a gene: 6. CDR3 nucleotide sequence: TGCAGCGCGACGACAGGGGCTTATAATTCACCCCTCCACTTT. Translated: CSATTGAYNSPLHF. Full variable domain (rest looked up from reference TRBV29-1 and TRBJ1-6): SAVISQKPSRDICQRGTSLTIQCQVDSQVTMMFWYRQQPGQSLTLIATANQGSEATYESGFVIDKFPISRPNLTFSTLTVSNMSPEDSSIYLCSATTGAYNSPLHFGNGTRLTVT.

This sequence joins TRBV7-9 and TRBJ2-1; 8 positions agree with TRBD1. CDR1 and CDR2 from the germline V gene are SEHNR and FQNEAQ (reference sequence). Trimming cost V 3 bases and J 9 bases; bases outside gene matches: 7. This CDR3 has 14 residues. The CDR3 protein is CASSFGQGVSEQFF. CDR3 DNA: TGTGCCAGCAGCTTCGGACAGGGAGTGAGTGAGCAGTTCTTC.

The V call is TRBV6-2 or TRBV6-3, the J call TRBJ2-3; 8 bases align to TRBD2. Germline-derived CDR1 and CDR2 are MNHEY and SVGEGT. V shed 2 bases, J shed 9 bases, and the junction held 7 bases outside the gene matches. The CDR3 covers 14 residues. In nucleotides, the CDR3 is TGTGCCAGCAGTTACCCGGGACTAGAACAAACGCAGTATTTT. This translates into CASSYPGLEQTQYF.

The chain couples TRBV4-3 to TRBJ2-7; 10 positions agree with TRBD2. Trimming took 3 bases from V and 4 from J; bases not matched to a gene: 6. The CDR3 has 15 amino acids. CDR1 is LGHNA and CDR2 is YSLEER in the germline V gene. CDR3 bases: TGCGCCAGCAGCCACGAGGCTAGCGGGAGTTACGAGCAGTACTTC. Amino acids: CASSHEASGSYEQYF.

V usage is TRBV6-5 and J usage is TRBJ2-7; D possibly corresponds to TRBD1 (6 bases). Looked up from germline, CDR1 is MNHEY and CDR2 is SVGAGI. The CDR3 extends over 13 amino acids. The V gene lost 2 bases and the J gene lost 3 bases, with 8 bases spanning the gap. The CDR3 region has the DNA TGTGCCAGCAGTTACGAGGGGGACTACGAGCAGTACTTC. Translation gives CASSYEGDYEQYF.

The CDR3 nucleotides are TGTGCCAGCGCCCCACGGGGGGGCGTGGGCACTGAAGCTTTCTTT. It encodes CASAPRGGVGTEAFF. The V and J genes are TRBV19 and TRBJ1-1, with a weak D call TRBD1 (6 bases). The V end was cut by 9 bases, the J end by 4 bases, with 21 bases between. Germline V gene sequence: CDR1 LNHDA, CDR2 SQIVND (reference sequence). This CDR3 region has 15 residues.

V gene TRBV7-9 combines with J gene TRBJ2-1, with D possibly matching TRBD2 (6 bases). The CDR3 runs to 14 residues. V shed 3 bases and J shed 5 bases, with 11 bases lying between them. Germline CDR1 and CDR2: SEHNR and FQNEAQ (reference sequence). The CDR3 sequence is CASSLTSPHNEQFF. The CDR3 DNA is TGTGCCAGCAGCTTGACTAGTCCCCACAATGAGCAGTTCTTC.

The chain joins TRBV10-3 to TRBJ1-4, with a possible D match to TRBD1 (5 bases). This CDR3 comprises 14 residues. The V end lost 10 bases, the J end lost 4 bases, and 16 bases lay between the germline ends. Germline-derived CDR1 and CDR2 are ENHRY and SYGVKD. CDR3 coding DNA: TGTGCCACGTCTTGGCAGGGCGGTAATGAAAAACTGTTTTTT. Translated, it gives CATSWQGGNEKLFF.

This clone was counted between two and nine times. This chain connects TRBV4-2 to TRBJ2-2; D is undetermined. V lost 2 bases and J lost 4, with 11 bases in between. The germline V gene has CDR1 LGHNA and CDR2 YNFKEQ. The CDR3 sequence is 15 residues long. The CDR3 bases are TGTGCCAGCAGCCAACCGACTGGCGCCACCGGGGAGCTGTTTTTT. Translated: CASSQPTGATGELFF.

This clone was picked up one time. J is TRBJ1-4 and V is TRBV6-6, with D tentatively TRBD1 (6 bases). V was clipped by 0 bases and J by 4 bases, with 12 bases between them. Germline V gene sequence: CDR1 MNHNY, CDR2 SVGAGI (reference sequence). The CDR3 loop spans 16 amino acids. CDR3 in DNA: TGTGCCAGCAGTTACTCGACAGGAGTGGGTAATGAAAAACTGTTTTTT. Its translation: CASSYSTGVGNEKLFF.

The chain links TRBV15 to TRBJ2-6, with TRBD1 identical over 7 bases. The ends lost 5 bases at V and 6 bases at J; junction bases unmatched: 7. Looked up from germline, CDR1 is LNHNV and CDR2 is YYDKDF (reference sequence). This CDR3 comprises 15 residues. The CDR3 is CATSAHRGEANVLTF. Written as DNA, the CDR3 is TGTGCCACCAGCGCCCACAGGGGAGAGGCCAACGTCCTGACTTTC.

V usage is TRBV30 and J usage is TRBJ1-1; D remains unclear. Germline values: CDR1 GTSNPN, CDR2 SVGIG (reference sequence). The V and J ends lost 1 base and 0 bases respectively, with 6 bases between them. This CDR3 spans 13 amino acids. The CDR3 sequence is CAWSGGVNTEAFF. CDR3 coding DNA: TGTGCCTGGAGTGGAGGAGTGAACACTGAAGCTTTCTTT.

This CDR3 is CASSKAGTGNYGYTF. In DNA form, the CDR3 reads TGTGCCAGCAGTAAAGCCGGGACAGGTAACTATGGCTACACCTTC. V and J are TRBV3-1 (or the pseudogene TRBV3-2) and TRBJ1-2; 8 bases fit TRBD1. CDR3 length equals 15 residues. V lost 6 bases, J lost 1 base, and 7 bases stayed unmatched. Germline V CDR1 and CDR2: LGHDT, YNNKEL (reference sequence).

This rearrangement joins TRBV5-1 to TRBJ2-1; 9 nucleotides align to TRBD1. Trimming removed 4 bases from V and 6 bases from J; junction bases left unmatched: 2. The germline gives CDR1 SGHRS, CDR2 YFSETQ. There are 13 residues in the CDR3. The CDR3 nucleotides read TGCGCCAGCAGCAAGGGACAGGGCAATGAGCAGTTCTTC. It yields the protein CASSKGQGNEQFF.

This chain links TRBV5-1 with TRBJ2-7, with D possibly TRBD1 on 5 matching bases. Per the germline V gene, CDR1 is SGHRS and CDR2 is YFSETQ. The V end lost 5 bases, the J end lost 5 bases, and 11 bases lay between the germline ends. This CDR3 has 12 amino acids. Here the CDR3 reads CASSPGINEQYF. Written as DNA, the CDR3 is TGCGCCAGCAGTCCAGGGATAAACGAGCAGTACTTC.

This clone appeared a few times. The gene calls are TRBV7-3 and TRBJ2-1; tentative D call: TRBD2 (7 bases). This CDR3 is built from 14 residues. Deletions cut 5 bases from V and 8 bases from J, with 16 bases between. CDR1 and CDR2 (germline): SGHTA, FQGTGA. The CDR3 nucleotides read TGTGCCAGCAGCGATCCCTCGGGGGGCGATGAGCAGTTCTTC. This translates into CASSDPSGGDEQFF.

J is TRBJ1-2 and V is TRBV11-2; 8 nucleotides agree with TRBD1. CDR1 is SGHAT, CDR2 FQNNGV, per germline. This CDR3 comprises 17 residues. Trimming took 4 bases from V and 5 from J; bases not matched to a gene: 15. The CDR3 region is CASSSDRGWGTFYGYTF. The CDR3 DNA reads TGTGCCAGCAGCTCCGACAGGGGATGGGGAACTTTTTATGGCTACACCTTC.

The chain is built from TRBV18 and TRBJ1-1, with D tentatively TRBD1 (5 bases). The CDR3 length is 15 residues. With 6 bases removed from V and 3 bases from J, the gap between germline ends came to 17 bases. Germline CDR1 is KGHSH and CDR2 is LQKENI. CDR3 sequence reads: CASSVRAREDTEAFF. The CDR3 nucleotides are TGTGCCAGCTCCGTCAGGGCCAGGGAGGACACTGAAGCTTTCTTT.

With respect to this clone: Its ends do not fully match the called genes, so a read error is possible. The V and J genes are TRBV18 and TRBJ1-1; D unclear. Germline V CDR1 and CDR2: KGHSH, LQKENI. CDR3 length: 12 amino acids. The CDR3 protein is CASSPQNAEAFF. The CDR3 DNA is TGTGCCAGCTCCCCCCAGAACGCTGAAGCTTTCTTT. The variable domain in full, with the rest retrieved from reference TRBV18 and TRBJ1-1, is NAGVMQNPRHLVRRRGQEARLRCSPMKGHSHVYWYRQLPEEGLKFMVYLQKENIIDESGMPKERFSAEFPKEGPSILRIQQVVRGDSAAYFCASSPQNAEAFFGQGTRLTVV.

The chain has TRBV4-2 and TRBJ2-7, with D possibly matching TRBD2 (7 bases). Germline CDR1 and CDR2: LGHNA and YNFKEQ. The V end was cut by 5 bases, the J end by 8 bases, with 22 bases between. The CDR3 sequence is 15 residues long. CDR3 sequence: CASSMAGANYGQQYF. CDR3 sequence (DNA): TGTGCCAGCAGCATGGCGGGGGCCAATTACGGCCAGCAGTACTTC.

The rearrangement joins TRBV5-5 to TRBJ2-5; D is ambiguous. V lost 3 bases to trimming and J lost 7 bases, with 7 bases between them. The germline V gene has CDR1 SGHKS and CDR2 YYEKEE (reference sequence). The CDR3 spans 11 residues. CDR3 nucleotides: TGTGCCAGCAGCTCGACTCGGACCCAGTACTTC. Translating it yields CASSSTRTQYF.

A single count supports this clone. DNA for the CDR3: TGCGCCAGCAGCCAAGATTGGACTATCAATGAGCAGTTCTTC. It specifies CASSQDWTINEQFF. This chain connects TRBV4-3 to TRBJ2-1; TRBD2 is a possible D gene (6 bases). This CDR3 has 14 residues. The V end lost 0 bases, the J end lost 6 bases, and 9 bases lay between the germline ends. CDR1 is LGHNA and CDR2 is YSLEER in the germline V gene.

The chain carries TRBV12-5 and TRBJ2-7, with D possibly TRBD1 on 5 matching bases. The V gene's germline CDR1 is LGHNT and CDR2 FRNRAP. V dropped 9 bases and J dropped 2 bases, with 11 bases sitting between them. The CDR3 totals 12 residues. CDR3 amino acids: CASMGRTYEQYF. CDR3 bases: TGTGCTAGCATGGGGCGCACCTACGAGCAGTACTTC.

V usage is TRBV5-4 and J usage is TRBJ1-2; weak D call: TRBD1 (6 bases). Per the germline V gene, CDR1 is SGHNT and CDR2 is YYREEE (reference sequence). The CDR3 runs 13 residues. Trimming cost V 1 base and J 5 bases, with 9 bases left between them. The CDR3 DNA reads as TGTGCCAGCAGCTTGAAGGGGGTGTATGGCTACACCTTC. Translation: CASSLKGVYGYTF.

The chain is built from TRBV3-1 (or the pseudogene TRBV3-2) and TRBJ2-3; possibly TRBD2 for D (6 bases). With 2 bases removed from V and 5 bases from J, the gap between germline ends came to 17 bases. The germline V gene has CDR1 LGHDT and CDR2 YNNKEL (reference sequence). The CDR3 extends over 16 amino acids. The CDR3 nucleotides are TGTGCCAGCAGCCAATTTAGCGGACCTTCAGGAGATACGCAGTATTTT. Its translation: CASSQFSGPSGDTQYF.

The chain employs TRBV12-5 and TRBJ2-1; 11 nucleotides align to TRBD2. The J segment lost 5 bases and the V segment lost 5 bases, leaving 5 bases of the junction unmatched. There are 15 residues in the CDR3. The germline CDR1 and CDR2 sequences are LGHNT and FRNRAP. As DNA, the CDR3 is TGTGCTAGTGGTAAACCGGGACTAGCGGACAATGAGCAGTTCTTC. This encodes CASGKPGLADNEQFF.